The clone carrying this TCR beta chain was detected only once. The antigen is unknown. PCR amplification relied on 60 Vbeta primers (plus 13 Jbeta primers). Method: immunoSEQ multiplex PCR; TCRdb's copy keeps in-frame clones and lacks some. The sample contains 60,000 to 65,000 clones, around 87% of which appear only once. This sample is part of a study of cytomegalovirus exposure and HLA in healthy donors. Findings of the study overall: In vitro work confirmed that a few CMV-associated chains recognize CMV antigens. TCR beta V segments were, for the most part, productive about 87% or about 30% of the time in an earlier analysis. The authors listed 164 TCR beta chains as cytomegalovirus-associated.

Germline V lookup: CDR1 MDHEN, CDR2 SYDVKM. This CDR3 is 15 amino acids long. V trimming: 3 bases; J trimming: 4 bases; junction bases outside the gene matches: 7. The V and J genes are TRBV28 and TRBJ2-7, with TRBD1 identical over 9 bases. The sample comprised PBMCs. The clonotype comes from a man between 18 and 29 years old in good health and CMV-seronegative. The CDR3 spells CASSLSNRGRYEQYF. The CDR3 DNA is TGTGCCAGCAGTTTGTCGAACAGGGGGCGATACGAGCAGTACTTC. The complete variable domain, with remaining parts taken from reference TRBV28 and TRBJ2-7, reads DVKVTQSSRYLVKRTGEKVFLECVQDMDHENMFWYRQDPGLGLRLIYFSYDVKMKEKGDIPEGYSVSREKKERFSLILESASTNQTSMYLCASSLSNRGRYEQYFGPGTRLTVT.